The T cell receptor (beta chain) under discussion was sequenced for a study of T cell repertoires in ileal Crohn's disease. Study background: All patients had surgery for stricturing (approximately 60%) or penetrating (approximately 39%) disease. General observations from the study: High-frequency clones were more common in sorted CD8 than CD4 cells.

The V and J ends lost 4 bases and 4 bases, in that order; junction bases with no gene match: 8. The CDR3 sequence is 15 residues long. The germline CDR1 and CDR2 sequences are SGHNT and YYREEE (reference sequence). With regard to this clone: The antigen is unknown.

Time point reported: neoterminal ileum biopsy at postoperative endoscopy, about 6 months after surgery. Adults with ileal or ileocolonic Crohn's disease and an indication for resection were eligible. This table comes from immunoSEQ multiplex PCR, and its TCRdb copy is limited to in-frame clones, with some not included. The sample lists about 7,200 clones, 72% occurring once. This sequence joins TRBV5-4 and TRBJ1-2; 9 bases are a match to TRBD1. The sequence was collected from an adult with Crohn's disease. Sequenced material: ileal tissue. In DNA form, the CDR3 reads TGTGCCAGCAGCACGGGACAGGGACTTTCCTATGGCTACACCTTC. This encodes CASSTGQGLSYGYTF.